Reported below is one T cell receptor (beta chain). Its antigen remains unknown. Germline loops: CDR1 MNHEY, CDR2 SVGAGI. This CDR3 is built from 15 residues. The germline V and J ends were trimmed by 0 bases and 2 bases, with 11 bases remaining between them. These data originate in a study of cytomegalovirus exposure and HLA in healthy donors. About the research overall: There were 90 million to 130 million unique TCR beta sequences, drawn from some 180 million T cells, in an earlier analysis.

Whole-study results and caveats: Among the CMV-associated chains, three were confirmed in vitro as specific for CMV antigens. The classifier reportedly diagnosed cytomegalovirus status with high sensitivity and specificity.

PCR primers comprised 60 Vbeta and 13 Jbeta primers. Per the study methods: A follow-up analysis tallied tens of millions of unique TCR beta chains, roughly 11 million shared. Sequencing used immunoSEQ multiplex PCR; TCRdb keeps in-frame clones, though not all of them. Clone size and V and J calls were adopted from that table, with D and trimming inferred from the DNA. The sample carries under 140,000 clones, approximately 82% recorded once. The sequence was collected from a man aged 25-45 years in good health and CMV-seropositive. This chain uses TRBV6-5 with TRBJ2-7, with D maybe TRBD2 (5 bases). The specimen sequenced was PBMCs. DNA for the CDR3: TGTGCCAGCAGTTACTCGAGGGCAGATACCTACGAGCAGTACTTC. Its protein is CASSYSRADTYEQYF.